What follows are 15 T cell receptor beta chains derived from one specimen sequenced in a study of blood T cell repertoires in COVID-19. Using immunoSEQ multiplex PCR, the repertoire was profiled, and TCRdb retains in-frame clones only, with some absent. The table has about 280,000 clones, approximately 91% seen once. Specimen: PBMCs or T cells enriched from blood (not recorded which). Receptors were obtained from a woman aged 25 to 39 who had recovered from COVID-19.

The gene calls are TRBV5-1 and TRBJ1-1; 8 bases line up with TRBD1. V lost 7 bases, J lost 4 bases, and 9 bases stayed unmatched. This CDR3 has 14 amino acids. The germline V gene encodes CDR1 SGHRS and CDR2 YFSETQ. CDR3 in amino acids: CASGSQGVGTEAFF. CDR3 DNA: TGCGCCAGCGGGTCACAGGGGGTGGGCACTGAAGCTTTCTTT.

The rearrangement uses TRBV19 and TRBJ1-4; 7 bases map to TRBD1. This CDR3 has 14 amino acids. The germline V gene has CDR1 LNHDA and CDR2 SQIVND (reference sequence). Trimming at V came to 6 bases and at J to 7 bases, leaving 8 bases not matched to a gene. CDR3 DNA: TGTGCCAGTAGCTTGGACAGGTCGGGTGAAAAACTGTTTTTT. Translation gives CASSLDRSGEKLFF.

The chain couples TRBV28 to TRBJ2-3, with 14 bases matching TRBD2. The CDR3 runs to 18 residues. Unmatched junction bases numbered 14, after V lost 6 bases and J lost 6 bases. Germline assignment: CDR1 MDHEN and CDR2 SYDVKM. This CDR3 is CASSHFRLAGGPTDTQYF. As DNA, the CDR3 is TGTGCCAGCAGCCATTTCAGACTAGCGGGGGGGCCGACGGATACGCAGTATTTT.

The CDR3 here is CASRPSVGAGNQPQHF. The CDR3 coding sequence is TGTGCCAGTAGGCCCTCGGTAGGGGCAGGTAATCAGCCCCAGCATTTT. This chain joins TRBV19 and TRBJ1-5; possible D gene TRBD1, 5 bases. Germline V lookup: CDR1 LNHDA, CDR2 SQIVND (reference sequence). CDR3 length: 16 residues. The V and J ends lost 6 bases and 4 bases respectively, with 19 bases between them.

This chain links TRBV6-2 or TRBV6-3 with TRBJ2-7; 11 bases line up with TRBD1. CDR1 and CDR2 from the germline V gene are MNHEY and SVGEGT. The CDR3 consists of 14 residues. The V and J ends lost 5 bases and 1 base, in that order; junction bases with no gene match: 1. The CDR3 DNA reads TGTGCCAGCAGTCGGGACAGGGGGTCCTACGAGCAGTACTTC. It is translated as CASSRDRGSYEQYF.

As regards this clone: A junction end diverges from the germline sequence, so it may reflect a read error. This rearrangement joins TRBV10-3 to TRBJ1-1; 8 nucleotides align to TRBD1. CDR1 ENHRY and CDR2 SYGVKD come from the germline V gene. This CDR3 contains 15 residues. CDR3 in amino acids: CAISESSLGQGSGSF. In DNA form, the CDR3 reads TGTGCCATCAGTGAGTCTTCCCTTGGACAGGGATCAGGTTCCTTT.

The rearrangement joins TRBV27 to TRBJ1-2; D gene uncertain. Trimming stripped 3 bases from V and 6 bases from J, with 11 bases between. The CDR3 has 13 amino acids. Per germline, CDR1 MNHEY and CDR2 SMNVEV (reference sequence). The CDR3 loop is CASSFQRQNGYTF. The DNA for the CDR3 is TGTGCCAGCAGTTTCCAGAGACAAAATGGCTACACCTTC.

The gene calls are TRBV7-9 and TRBJ1-1; tentative D call: TRBD1 (6 bases). The CDR3 runs 13 residues. Looked up from germline, CDR1 is SEHNR and CDR2 is FQNEAQ (reference sequence). V shed 5 bases and J shed 3 bases, with 10 bases lying between them. CDR3: CASSPGQYTEAFF. CDR3 DNA: TGTGCCAGCAGCCCTGGACAGTACACTGAAGCTTTCTTT. Based on the CDR3 plus reference TRBV7-9 and TRBJ1-1, the full variable domain is DTGVSQNPRHKITKRGQNVTFRCDPISEHNRLYWYRQTLGQGPEFLTYFQNEAQLEKSRLLSDRFSAERPKGSFSTLEIQRTEQGDSAMYLCASSPGQYTEAFFGQGTRLTVV.

The chain recombines TRBV27 with TRBJ1-6; 9 bases agree with TRBD1. V shed 7 bases and J 6 bases; nucleotides not matched to a gene: 16. The CDR3 sequence is 18 residues long. The germline gives CDR1 MNHEY, CDR2 SMNVEV (reference sequence). The CDR3 DNA reads TGTGCCAGCACGAAGAAGGGTCAACGGGACAGGGTTAATTCACCCCTCCACTTT. Translated: CASTKKGQRDRVNSPLHF.

The chain recombines TRBV6-1 with TRBJ1-3; TRBD1 matches 7 bases. There are 16 residues in the CDR3. V gave up 3 bases and J gave up 4 bases; unmatched junction bases: 9. CDR1 and CDR2 (germline): MNHNS, SASEGT. This CDR3 is CASSEMTGFGGNTIYF. DNA of the CDR3: TGTGCCAGCAGTGAGATGACAGGGTTTGGAGGAAACACCATATATTTT.

V usage is TRBV24-1 and J usage is TRBJ1-6, with no clear D. The germline gives CDR1 KGHDR, CDR2 SFDVKD. The germline V and J ends were trimmed by 3 bases and 7 bases, with 9 bases remaining between them. The CDR3 is 14 residues long. Here the CDR3 reads CATSDKRLNSPLHF. Written as DNA, the CDR3 is TGTGCCACCAGTGATAAGCGGCTCAATTCACCCCTCCACTTT.

The rearrangement uses TRBV27 and TRBJ1-4; TRBD1 is a possible D gene (5 bases). The CDR3 consists of 16 residues. The V gene lost 5 bases and the J gene lost 8 bases, with 21 bases spanning the gap. Looked up from germline, CDR1 is MNHEY and CDR2 is SMNVEV (reference sequence). CDR3 sequence (DNA): TGTGCCAGCAGTCCTCTGACCCGGGGGAGTCGGGAAAAACTGTTTTTT. Its translation is CASSPLTRGSREKLFF.

This chain connects TRBV9 to TRBJ2-7; TRBD1 matches 9 bases. V lost 0 bases, J lost 5 bases, and 6 bases stayed unmatched. Germline V gene sequence: CDR1 SGDLS, CDR2 YYNGEE. The CDR3 is 15 residues long. The DNA of the CDR3 is TGTGCCAGCAGCGTAGTAGGACAGGGGTTTCACGAGCAGTACTTC. Amino acids: CASSVVGQGFHEQYF.

The chain is built from TRBV11-1 and TRBJ2-2; unclear D gene. From germline, CDR1 is SGHAT and CDR2 FQDESV (reference sequence). The CDR3 extends over 15 amino acids. Between the trimmed V and J ends, which lost 4 bases and 0 bases, there was a span of 9 bases. CDR3 residues: CASSYIIANTGELFF. Here the CDR3 DNA reads TGTGCCAGCAGCTATATAATAGCGAACACCGGGGAGCTGTTTTTT. Full variable domain (outside the CDR3, taken from reference TRBV11-1 and TRBJ2-2): EAEVAQSPRYKITEKSQAVAFWCDPISGHATLYWYRQILGQGPELLVQFQDESVVDDSQLPKDRFSAERLKGVDSTLKIQPAELGDSAMYLCASSYIIANTGELFFGEGSRLTVL.

V and J are TRBV2 and TRBJ1-5; TRBD1 matches at 8 bases. Losses at the gene ends were 8 bases for V and 0 bases for J; bases not matched to a gene: 9. The CDR3 totals 16 residues. CDR1 is SNHLY, CDR2 FYNNEI, per germline. CDR3 loop: CASWDRPFYSNQPQHF. The CDR3 nucleotides read TGTGCCAGCTGGGACAGGCCCTTCTATAGCAATCAGCCCCAGCATTTT.